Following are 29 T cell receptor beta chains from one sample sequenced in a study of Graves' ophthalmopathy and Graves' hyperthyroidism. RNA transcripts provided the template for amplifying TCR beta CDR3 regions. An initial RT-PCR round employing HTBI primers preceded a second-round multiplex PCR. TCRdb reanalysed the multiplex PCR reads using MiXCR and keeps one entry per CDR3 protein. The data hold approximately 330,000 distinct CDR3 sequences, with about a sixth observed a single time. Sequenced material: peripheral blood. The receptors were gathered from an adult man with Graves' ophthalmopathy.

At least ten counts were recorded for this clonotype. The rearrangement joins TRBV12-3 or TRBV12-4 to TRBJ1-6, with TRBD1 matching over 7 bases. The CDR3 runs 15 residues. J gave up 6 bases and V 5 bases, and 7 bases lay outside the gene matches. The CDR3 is CASSPRQGANSPLHF. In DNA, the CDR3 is TGTGCCAGCAGTCCGCGACAGGGTGCTAATTCACCCCTCCACTTT.

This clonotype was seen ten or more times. CDR3 bases: TGTGCCAGCAGCAGCGACGGCACCGGGGAGCTGTTTTTT. Its translation is CASSSDGTGELFF. This sequence joins TRBV7-8 and TRBJ2-2, with D hard to call. Trimming removed 5 bases from V and 4 bases from J, with 8 bases in between. The CDR3 sequence is 13 residues long. Germline V gene sequence: CDR1 SGHVS, CDR2 FQNEAQ.

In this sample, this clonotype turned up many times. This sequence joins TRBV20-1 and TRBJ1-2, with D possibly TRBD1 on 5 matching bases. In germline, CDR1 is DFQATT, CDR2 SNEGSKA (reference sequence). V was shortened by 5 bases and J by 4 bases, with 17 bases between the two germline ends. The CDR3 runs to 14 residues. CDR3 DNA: TGCAGTGCTTACCCTCCGGCAGGGAGCTATGGCTACACCTTC. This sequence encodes CSAYPPAGSYGYTF.

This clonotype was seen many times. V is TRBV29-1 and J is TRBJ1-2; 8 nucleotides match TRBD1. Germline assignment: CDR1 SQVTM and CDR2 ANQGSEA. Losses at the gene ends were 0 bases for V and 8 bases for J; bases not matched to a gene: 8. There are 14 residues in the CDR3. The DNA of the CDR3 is TGCAGCGTTGAAGATCAGGGGGCGGGGAGGGGCTACACCTTC. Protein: CSVEDQGAGRGYTF.

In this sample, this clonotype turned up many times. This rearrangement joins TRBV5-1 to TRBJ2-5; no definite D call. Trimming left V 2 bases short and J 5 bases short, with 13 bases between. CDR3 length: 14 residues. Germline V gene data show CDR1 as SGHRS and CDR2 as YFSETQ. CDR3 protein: CASSLRGIGETQYF. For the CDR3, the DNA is TGCGCCAGCAGCTTACGAGGAATAGGGGAGACCCAGTACTTC.

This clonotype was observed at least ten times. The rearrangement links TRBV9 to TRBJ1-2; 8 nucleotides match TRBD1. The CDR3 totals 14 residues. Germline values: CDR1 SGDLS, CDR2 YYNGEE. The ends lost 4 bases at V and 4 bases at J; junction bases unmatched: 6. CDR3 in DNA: TGTGCCAGCAGCCCCCGGACAGGGATCTATGGCTACACCTTC. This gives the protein CASSPRTGIYGYTF. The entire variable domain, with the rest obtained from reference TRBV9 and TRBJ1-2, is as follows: DSGVTQTPKHLITATGQRVTLRCSPRSGDLSVYWYQQSLDQGLQFLIQYYNGEERAKGNILERFSAQQFPDLHSELNLSSLELGDSALYFCASSPRTGIYGYTFGSGTRLTVV.

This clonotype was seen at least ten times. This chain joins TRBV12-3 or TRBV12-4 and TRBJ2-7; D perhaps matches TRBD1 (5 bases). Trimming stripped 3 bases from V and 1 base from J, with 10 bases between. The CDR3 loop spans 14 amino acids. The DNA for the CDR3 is TGTGCCAGCAGTTTTACGACAGCATCCTACGAGCAGTACTTC. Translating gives CASSFTTASYEQYF.

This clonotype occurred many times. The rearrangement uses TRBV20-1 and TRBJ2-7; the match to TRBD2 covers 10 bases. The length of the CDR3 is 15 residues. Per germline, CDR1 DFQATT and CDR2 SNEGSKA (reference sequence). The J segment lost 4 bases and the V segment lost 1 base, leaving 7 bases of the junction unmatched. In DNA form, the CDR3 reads TGCAGTGCTAGAGCCGGGGCTAGCGGGAGTTACGAGCAGTACTTC. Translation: CSARAGASGSYEQYF.

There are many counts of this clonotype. The CDR3 DNA sequence: TGCGCCAGCAGCACAAAGGGGTACTCCTACGAGCAGTACTTC. Protein product: CASSTKGYSYEQYF. V and J are TRBV5-1 and TRBJ2-7, with D maybe TRBD1 (5 bases). The CDR3 consists of 14 residues. Germline V gene lookup returns CDR1 SGHRS and CDR2 YFSETQ. Trimming shortened V by 4 bases and J by 0 bases, and 11 bases separated the two germline ends.

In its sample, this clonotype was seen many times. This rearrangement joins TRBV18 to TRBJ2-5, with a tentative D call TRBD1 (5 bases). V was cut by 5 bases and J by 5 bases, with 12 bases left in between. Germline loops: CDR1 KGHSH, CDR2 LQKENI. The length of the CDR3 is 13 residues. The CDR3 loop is CASSIQGAETQYF. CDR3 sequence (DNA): TGTGCCAGCTCAATCCAGGGCGCGGAGACCCAGTACTTC.

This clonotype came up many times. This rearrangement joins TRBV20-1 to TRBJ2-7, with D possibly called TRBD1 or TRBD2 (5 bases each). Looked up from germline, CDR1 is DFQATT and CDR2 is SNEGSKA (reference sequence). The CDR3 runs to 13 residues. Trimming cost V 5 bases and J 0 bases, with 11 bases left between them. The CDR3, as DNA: TGCAGTGCTCTCCGGGACGTCTCCTACGAGCAGTACTTC. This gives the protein CSALRDVSYEQYF.

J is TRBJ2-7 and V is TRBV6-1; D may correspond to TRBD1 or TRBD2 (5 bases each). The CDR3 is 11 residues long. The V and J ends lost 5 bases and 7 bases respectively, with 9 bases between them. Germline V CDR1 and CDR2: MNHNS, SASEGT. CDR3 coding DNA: TGTGCCAGCAGTCCGGGACGGGAGCAGTACTTC. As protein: CASSPGREQYF.

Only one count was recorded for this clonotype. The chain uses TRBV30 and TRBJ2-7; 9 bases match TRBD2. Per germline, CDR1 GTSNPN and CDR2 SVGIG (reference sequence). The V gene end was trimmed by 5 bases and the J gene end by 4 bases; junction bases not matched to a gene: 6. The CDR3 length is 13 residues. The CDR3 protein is CAWRRGLAYEQYF. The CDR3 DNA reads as TGTGCCTGGCGGAGGGGACTAGCATACGAGCAGTACTTC.

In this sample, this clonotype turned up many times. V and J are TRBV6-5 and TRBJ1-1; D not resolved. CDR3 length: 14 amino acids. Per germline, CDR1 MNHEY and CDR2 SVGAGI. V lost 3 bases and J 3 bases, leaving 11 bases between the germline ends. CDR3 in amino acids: CASSYSLSDTEAFF. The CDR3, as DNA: TGTGCCAGCAGTTATAGTCTGTCGGACACTGAAGCTTTCTTT.

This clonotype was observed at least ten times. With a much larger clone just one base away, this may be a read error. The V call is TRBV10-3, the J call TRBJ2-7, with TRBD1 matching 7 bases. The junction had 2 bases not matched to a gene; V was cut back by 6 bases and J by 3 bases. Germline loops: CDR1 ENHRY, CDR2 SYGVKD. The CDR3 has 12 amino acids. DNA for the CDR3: TGTGCCATCAGCCGGGACAGCTACGAGCAGTACTTC. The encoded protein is CAISRDSYEQYF.

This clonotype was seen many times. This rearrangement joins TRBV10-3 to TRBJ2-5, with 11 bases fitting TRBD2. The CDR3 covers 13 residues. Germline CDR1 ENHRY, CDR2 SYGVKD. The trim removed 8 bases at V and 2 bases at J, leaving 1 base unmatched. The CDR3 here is CAIGTSGQETQYF. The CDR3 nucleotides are TGTGCCATCGGGACTAGCGGACAAGAGACCCAGTACTTC.

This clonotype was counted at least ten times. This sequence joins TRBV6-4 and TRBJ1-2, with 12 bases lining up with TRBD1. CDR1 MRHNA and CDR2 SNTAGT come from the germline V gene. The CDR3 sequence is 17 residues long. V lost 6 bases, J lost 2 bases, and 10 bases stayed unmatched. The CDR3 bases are TGTGCCAGCAGCAACGAAGGGACAGGGGGCCTAAACTATGGCTACACCTTC. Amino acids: CASSNEGTGGLNYGYTF.

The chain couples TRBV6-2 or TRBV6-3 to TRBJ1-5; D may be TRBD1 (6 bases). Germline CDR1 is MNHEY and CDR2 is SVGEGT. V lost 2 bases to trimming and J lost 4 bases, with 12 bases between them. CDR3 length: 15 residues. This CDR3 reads CASSYTDSVNQPQHF. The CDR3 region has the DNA TGTGCCAGCAGTTACACGGACAGCGTAAATCAGCCCCAGCATTTT.

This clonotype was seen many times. CDR3 coding DNA: TGTGCCAGCAGCCCAATTAAAGGGATCGGTTATGGCTACACCTTC. Translating it yields CASSPIKGIGYGYTF. The chain links TRBV4-2 to TRBJ1-2; the D is unclear. CDR3 length: 15 residues. Trimming took 4 bases from V and 5 from J, leaving 17 bases between them. Per germline, CDR1 LGHNA and CDR2 YNFKEQ.

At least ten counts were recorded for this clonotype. The chain's CDR3 is CASSYNTGANVLTF. Written as DNA, the CDR3 is TGTGCCAGCAGTTACAATACTGGGGCCAACGTCCTGACTTTC. The rearrangement uses TRBV6-2 or TRBV6-3 and TRBJ2-6; no reliable D call. The germline V gene encodes CDR1 MNHEY and CDR2 SVGEGT. The CDR3 has 14 amino acids. Trimming took 2 bases from V and 2 from J, leaving 4 bases between them.

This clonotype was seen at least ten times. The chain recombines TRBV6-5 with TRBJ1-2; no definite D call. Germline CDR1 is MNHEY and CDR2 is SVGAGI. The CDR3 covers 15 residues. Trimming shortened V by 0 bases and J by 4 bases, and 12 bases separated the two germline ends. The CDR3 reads CASSYSPLRTYGYTF. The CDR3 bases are TGTGCCAGCAGTTACTCTCCACTAAGGACCTATGGCTACACCTTC.

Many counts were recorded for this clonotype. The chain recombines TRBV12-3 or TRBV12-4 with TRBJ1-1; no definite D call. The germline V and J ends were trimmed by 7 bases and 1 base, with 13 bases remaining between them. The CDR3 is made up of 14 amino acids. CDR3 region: CASNLDGENTEAFF. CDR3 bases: TGTGCCAGCAATTTGGATGGGGAGAACACTGAAGCTTTCTTT.

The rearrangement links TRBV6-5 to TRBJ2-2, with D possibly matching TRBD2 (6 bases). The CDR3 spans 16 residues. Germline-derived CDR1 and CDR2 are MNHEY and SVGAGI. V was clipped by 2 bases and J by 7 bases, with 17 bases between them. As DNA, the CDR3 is TGTGCCAGCAGTTACGAGGGTGTCGGGAGTTTCGGGGAGCTGTTTTTT. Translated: CASSYEGVGSFGELFF.

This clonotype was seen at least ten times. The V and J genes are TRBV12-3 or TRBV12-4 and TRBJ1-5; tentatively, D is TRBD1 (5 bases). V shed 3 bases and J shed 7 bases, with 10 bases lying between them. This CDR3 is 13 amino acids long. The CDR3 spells CASSLGGVQPQHF. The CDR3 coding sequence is TGTGCCAGCAGTTTGGGAGGGGTCCAGCCCCAGCATTTT.

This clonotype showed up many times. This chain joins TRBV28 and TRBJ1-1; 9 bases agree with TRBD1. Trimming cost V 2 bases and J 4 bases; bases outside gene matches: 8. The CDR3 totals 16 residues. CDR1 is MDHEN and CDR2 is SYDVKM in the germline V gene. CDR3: CASSLTGQGRATEAFF. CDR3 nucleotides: TGTGCCAGCAGTTTAACCGGACAGGGGAGGGCCACTGAAGCTTTCTTT.

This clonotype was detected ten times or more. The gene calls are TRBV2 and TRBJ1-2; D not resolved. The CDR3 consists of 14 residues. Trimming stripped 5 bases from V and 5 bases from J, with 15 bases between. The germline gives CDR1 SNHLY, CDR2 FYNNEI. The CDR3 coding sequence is TGTGCCAGCAGTACCTATCAAATCGGATATGGCTACACCTTC. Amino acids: CASSTYQIGYGYTF.

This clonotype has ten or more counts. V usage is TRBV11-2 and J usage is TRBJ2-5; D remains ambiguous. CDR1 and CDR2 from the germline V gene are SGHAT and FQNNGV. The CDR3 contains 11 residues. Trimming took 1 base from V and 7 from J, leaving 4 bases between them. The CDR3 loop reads CASSLAGTQYF. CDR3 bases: TGTGCCAGCAGCTTAGCGGGGACCCAGTACTTC.

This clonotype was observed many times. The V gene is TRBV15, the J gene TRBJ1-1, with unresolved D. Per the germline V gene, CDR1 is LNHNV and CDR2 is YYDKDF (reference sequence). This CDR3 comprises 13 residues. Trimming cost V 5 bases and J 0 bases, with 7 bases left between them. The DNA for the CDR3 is TGTGCCACCAGCGGCGGGGTGAACACTGAAGCTTTCTTT. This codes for CATSGGVNTEAFF.

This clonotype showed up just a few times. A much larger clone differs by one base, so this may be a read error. CDR3: CATTPGAGTNINQPQHF. CDR3 DNA: TGTGCCACCACCCCCGGGGCTGGAACTAATATCAATCAGCCCCAGCATTTT. The chain joins TRBV24-1 to TRBJ1-5, with a weak D call TRBD1 (5 bases). The CDR3 has 17 amino acids. The germline CDR1 and CDR2 sequences are KGHDR and SFDVKD. V lost 8 bases and J 3 bases, leaving 22 bases between the germline ends.